The present entry profiles one TCR beta chain with its context. Its antigen specificity is not known. Base qualities are not recorded, but no much larger clone differs from it by a single base. These data originate in a study of cytotoxic CD8 clonotypes in ibrutinib-treated CLL (dated by TCRdb to the early 2020s). Background for the entire study: The cohort included around 15 treatment-naive and under 13 relapsed/refractory patients; 17 were IGHV unmutated. Responses were partial in some 24 patients and complete in 2; after median about 63 months follow-up, about 14 stayed in remission and about twelve progressed. Response samples were obtained after a median of around eleven months of treatment, with a range of roughly 6 to 36 months. An average of about 250,000 productive templates and 94,082 productive rearrangements was obtained per sample. Longitudinal samples were obtainable from about 30% of the 86 participants in the trial. Cryopreserved peripheral blood mononuclear cells were obtained prior to treatment, at the time of response, and at either disease progression or sustained remission. Every remission and progressive disease sample was obtained while ibrutinib was still being received by the patients. Study-level results and caveats: Clonality increased at ibrutinib response, stayed stable in sustained remission, and fell back toward baseline at progression. Public clonotypes were rare and either contracted or stayed stable during treatment, and the rise in clonality at ibrutinib response reflected the expansion of private clonotypes. Sampling times were not matched between sustained-remission and progressing patients, and lymph node repertoires were not studied. Baseline clonality was found to be higher than that of age-matched healthy donors and was strongly correlated with circulating CD8+ T-cell counts.

The time point label on this specimen signifies: around 25 months on ibrutinib. For TCR beta library preparation, roughly 2.1 micrograms of genomic DNA were isolated from cryopreserved PBMCs. Longitudinal blood samples from CLL patients on ibrutinib monotherapy were analyzed using high-throughput TCR beta sequencing. The patients took part in an open-label, single-center phase 2 trial of ibrutinib monotherapy. Each clonotype received, on average, about 9.7x coverage in deep resolution sequencing performed on a MiSeq, where the target depth lay between 1 in 1 million and 1 in 200,000 T cells. TCR beta libraries were generated with the immunoSEQ hsTCRB Kit. The original pipeline was this. ImmunoSEQ Data Assistant and ImmunoSEQ Analyzer were used for data analysis, and V, D and J genes were assigned according to IMGT definitions. Clonality was computed as one minus normalized Shannon entropy of productive rearrangement frequencies, ranging from 0 to 1. Only overrepresented clonotypes making up at least 0.05% of the repertoire of each patient were included in the public clonotype analysis. Repertoires from some twelve age-matched healthy donors in immuneACCESS were used as clonality controls. The clones in this table, taken by TCRdb from immuneACCESS, are in-frame only. Not every clone is retained; where verified, under half of the shortfall comes from an unresolved V gene, and the cause of the rest is unknown. V, J and clone size were drawn from that table, and D and trimming were deduced from the DNA. The sample table lists roughly 150,000 clones, about 84% of them with a count of one. Of the sample, less than 6% falls within the top ten clones.

The receptor was derived from a human donor with chronic lymphocytic leukemia. The source was PBMCs, collected after 24 months of ibrutinib treatment.

CDR3 region: CASTRGNWGYTF. The DNA sequence is given as TGTGCCAGCACCCGGGGGAATTGGGGCTACACCTTC. The chain is encoded by TRBV6-5 joined to TRBJ1-2; D gene: possibly TRBD1, on 5 matching bases. Between the V and J ends, shortened by 7 bases and 8 bases respectively, the junction contains 14 bases. CDR1 MNHEY and CDR2 SVGAGI were looked up in the germline V gene. From its cysteine to its phenylalanine, the CDR3 spans 12 amino acids. Left in the record is the CDR3 DNA by itself, 36 bases read in frame from the first base.